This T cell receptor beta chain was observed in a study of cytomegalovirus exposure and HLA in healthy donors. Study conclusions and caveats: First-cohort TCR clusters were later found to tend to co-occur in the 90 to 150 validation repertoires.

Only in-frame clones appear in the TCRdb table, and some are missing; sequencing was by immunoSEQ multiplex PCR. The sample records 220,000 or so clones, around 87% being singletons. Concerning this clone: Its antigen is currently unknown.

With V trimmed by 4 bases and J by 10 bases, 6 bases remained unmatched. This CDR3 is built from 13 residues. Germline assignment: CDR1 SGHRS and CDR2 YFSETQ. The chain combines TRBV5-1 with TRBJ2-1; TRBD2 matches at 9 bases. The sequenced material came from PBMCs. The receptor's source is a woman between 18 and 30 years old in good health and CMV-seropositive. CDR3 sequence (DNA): TGCGCCAGCAGCGTCGGGACTAGCAGCGAGCAGTTCTTC. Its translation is CASSVGTSSEQFF.